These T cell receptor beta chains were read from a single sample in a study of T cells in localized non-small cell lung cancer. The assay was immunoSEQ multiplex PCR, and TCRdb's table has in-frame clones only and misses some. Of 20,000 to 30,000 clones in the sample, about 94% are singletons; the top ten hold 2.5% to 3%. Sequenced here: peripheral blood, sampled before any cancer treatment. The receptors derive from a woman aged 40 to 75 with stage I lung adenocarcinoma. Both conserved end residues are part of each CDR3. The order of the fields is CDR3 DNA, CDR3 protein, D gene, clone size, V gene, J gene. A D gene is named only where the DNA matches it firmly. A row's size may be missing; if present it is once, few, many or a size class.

DNA: TGTGCCAGCGCTGGCGGGAGGAAGGGTTACAATGAGCAGTTCTTC; CDR3: CASAGGRKGYNEQFF; D: TRBD2; size: .; V: TRBV7-9; J: TRBJ2-1
DNA: TGTGCCAGCAGACCCGGGACTAGCAGGCACGAGCAGTACTTC; CDR3: CASRPGTSRHEQYF; D: TRBD2; size: .; V: TRBV27; J: TRBJ2-7
DNA: TGTGCCGCCCAATCCCCGAACACCGGGGAGCTGTTTTTT; CDR3: CAAQSPNTGELFF; D: .; size: .; V: TRBV27; J: TRBJ2-2
DNA: TGTGCCATTCGACAGGGAGGGAATCAGCCCCAGCATTTT; CDR3: CAIRQGGNQPQHF; D: TRBD1; size: .; V: TRBV7-3; J: TRBJ1-5
DNA: TGTGCCAGCAGTTTAGGTTCCAGGGTCTACGAGCAGTACTTC; CDR3: CASSLGSRVYEQYF; D: .; size: few; V: TRBV28; J: TRBJ2-7
DNA: TGTGCCAGCAGTGAAAACCCCCGGGCAGGGCAAGGAAAACTGTTTTTT; CDR3: CASSENPRAGQGKLFF; D: .; size: .; V: TRBV6-1; J: TRBJ1-4
DNA: TGTGCCAGCAGCTCGGACCTCGCCGAGCAGTACTTC; CDR3: CASSSDLAEQYF; D: .; size: .; V: TRBV28; J: TRBJ2-7
DNA: TGTGCCAGCAGCTTAGTTCCTAGCGGGAGTTTTGACATTCAGTACTTC; CDR3: CASSLVPSGSFDIQYF; D: TRBD2; size: .; V: TRBV7-8; J: TRBJ2-4
DNA: TGTGCCAGCAGTCCCATCGACAGGGAGGTCTATGGCTACACCTTC; CDR3: CASSPIDREVYGYTF; D: TRBD1; size: .; V: TRBV27; J: TRBJ1-2
DNA: TGTGCCAGCAGTTACGGGGGGGGCAATCAGCCCCAGCATTTT; CDR3: CASSYGGGNQPQHF; D: .; size: .; V: TRBV6-5; J: TRBJ1-5
DNA: TGTGCCAGCAGCCAGGCCAGGAACTCCGGGGAGCTGTTTTTT; CDR3: CASSQARNSGELFF; D: .; size: .; V: TRBV7-2; J: TRBJ2-2
DNA: TGTGCCAGCAGCGGGACAGGGGGCACAAGCACCTTC; CDR3: CASSGTGGTSTF; D: TRBD1; size: few; V: TRBV9; J: TRBJ1-2
DNA: TGTGCCAGCAGTTCAACCCCCGGGGGGATCACTGAAGCTTTCTTT; CDR3: CASSSTPGGITEAFF; D: .; size: .; V: TRBV28; J: TRBJ1-1
DNA: TGTGCCAGCAGCTTTTTGGGGAGATCGTACTTC; CDR3: CASSFLGRSYF; D: .; size: .; V: TRBV28; J: TRBJ2-7
DNA: TGCGCCAGCAGCCAAGAAGTGAGGAGGACCGGGGAGCTGTTTTTT; CDR3: CASSQEVRRTGELFF; D: .; size: .; V: TRBV4-1; J: TRBJ2-2
DNA: TGTGCCAGCAGTTCCCTTTATCAACTAGGGTTGGGGGAGCTGTTTTTT; CDR3: CASSSLYQLGLGELFF; D: .; size: .; V: TRBV27; J: TRBJ2-2
DNA: TGTGCCAGTAGTATAGGATGGGGGAGTACGAACACTGAAGCTTTCTTT; CDR3: CASSIGWGSTNTEAFF; D: .; size: .; V: TRBV19; J: TRBJ1-1